This T cell receptor (beta chain) was found in a study of cytomegalovirus exposure and HLA in healthy donors. The PCR made use of 60 Vbeta and 13 Jbeta primers. The method was immunoSEQ multiplex PCR; TCRdb's version includes in-frame clones alone and lacks a portion of them. The sample yields tens of thousands of clones, just over 70% seen once. The study's findings and limits: When analyzed later, a missense DCLRE1C variant was found to be linked to TCR beta V- and J-gene trimming.

This clone has just a few counts. Its cognate antigen is unknown. The specimen was PBMCs. The clonotype originates from a man in his fifties or sixties in good health and CMV-seronegative.

CDR3 nucleotides: TGTGCCAGCAGTCCCCGCGGACTCTCTGGGGCCAACGTCCTGACTTTC. This sequence encodes CASSPRGLSGANVLTF. The V call is TRBV6-4, the J call TRBJ2-6; D might be TRBD2 (5 bases). V gave up 5 bases and J gave up 0 bases, with 11 bases separating them. From germline, CDR1 is MRHNA and CDR2 SNTAGT. This CDR3 is built from 16 residues.